The entry that follows covers one T cell receptor (beta chain) sequence. As yet, its antigen is unknown. The data were taken from a study of CXCR3-negative and CXCR3-positive naive CD8 T cells. Study results and caveats: Researchers reported similar TRBV-TRBJ usage in naive CXCR3-negative and CXCR3-positive cells, though memory differed. Each naive subset displayed comparably high diversity, whereas memory CD8+ cells displayed much lower diversity.

CDR3 length equals 14 residues. Germline loops: CDR1 MNHNS, CDR2 SASEGT. The method, 5' RACE with UMI labels, was used to prepare the TRB cDNA libraries. TCRdb derives one entry per CDR3 protein from the 5' RACE reads, leaving out DNA. In all, the sample yields about 40,000 distinct CDR3 sequences. This chain joins TRBV6-1 and TRBJ1-2. Sequenced input: memory CD8+ T cells from blood. The source is a human donor in good health. Some clones in this sample may be carry-over from other donors' samples. The CDR3 region is CASSETGIAYGYTF.